The 26 T cell receptor beta chains below all came from one sample that was sequenced in a study of shared clonotypes between healthy human individuals. Terminally differentiated effector memory CD45RA+ cells were excluded from the naive CD8 cells, which were CD45RO-negative and positively selected for CCR7. Profiled with immunoSEQ multiplex PCR; TCRdb holds only in-frame clones, not every one. The sample consists of hundreds of thousands of clones, 85% to 95% of them appearing once. The sample consisted of naive CD8+ T cells sorted from blood. The receptors were gathered from a woman aged 25-40 years in good health.

V gene TRBV4-1 combines with J gene TRBJ2-1, with 9 bases identical to TRBD2. There are 17 residues in the CDR3. The V segment lost 3 bases and the J segment 5 bases; nucleotides outside the gene matches: 11. Per germline, CDR1 MGHRA and CDR2 YSYEKL. CDR3: CASSHDPASGIHNEQFF. As DNA, the CDR3 is TGCGCCAGCAGCCACGATCCCGCTAGCGGGATACACAATGAGCAGTTCTTC.

The chain is built from TRBV18 and TRBJ2-5; D unresolved. Trimming removed 6 bases from V and 2 bases from J, with 19 bases in between. Germline V lookup: CDR1 KGHSH, CDR2 LQKENI. There are 16 residues in the CDR3. CDR3 DNA: TGTGCCAGCTCCCCATTAAGCTCGGGTCTTCAAGAGACCCAGTACTTC. Its translation: CASSPLSSGLQETQYF.

The chain is built from TRBV27 and TRBJ2-1; no clear D gene. From germline, CDR1 is MNHEY and CDR2 SMNVEV (reference sequence). Trimming took off 5 bases at V and 5 bases at J, with 7 bases between the two ends. This CDR3 comprises 12 residues. The CDR3 sequence: CASSRYDNEQFF. The DNA of the CDR3 is TGTGCCAGCAGTAGGTATGACAATGAGCAGTTCTTC.

CDR3 coding DNA: TGTGCCAGCAGCCCCGGGACGGAACACTATGGCTACACCTTC. As protein: CASSPGTEHYGYTF. The V and J genes are TRBV13 and TRBJ1-2; D possibly corresponds to TRBD1 (5 bases). The length of the CDR3 is 14 residues. Per the germline V gene, CDR1 is PRHDT and CDR2 is FYEKMQ (reference sequence). Trimming removed 5 bases from V and 3 bases from J, with 13 bases in between.

V gene TRBV27 combines with J gene TRBJ2-6, with TRBD2 identical over 9 bases. The ends lost 6 bases at V and 2 bases at J; junction bases unmatched: 14. This CDR3 is 19 amino acids long. Germline CDR1 is MNHEY and CDR2 is SMNVEV (reference sequence). The CDR3 DNA reads as TGTGCCAGCAGCCTAGGGGGCCTAGCGGGAACCCCTGGGGCCAACGTCCTGACTTTC. Translation: CASSLGGLAGTPGANVLTF.

The genes are TRBV6-1 and TRBJ1-6; 7 bases align to TRBD1. There are 13 residues in the CDR3. Germline trimming cut 11 bases from V and 10 bases from J; bases unmatched to any gene: 11. CDR1 and CDR2 (germline): MNHNS, SASEGT. The CDR3 region is CAGRPGGESPLHF. The CDR3 DNA reads as TGTGCCGGGCGGCCAGGGGGGGAATCACCCCTCCACTTT.

The J gene is TRBJ1-2, the V gene TRBV5-1, with D maybe TRBD1 (5 bases). The CDR3 extends over 14 amino acids. The germline V and J ends were trimmed by 1 base and 3 bases, with 10 bases remaining between them. Germline V gives CDR1 SGHRS, CDR2 YFSETQ. CDR3 residues: CASSLYPGDYGYTF. The CDR3 region has the DNA TGCGCCAGCAGCTTGTACCCGGGGGACTATGGCTACACCTTC.

Note on this clone: Other DNA sequences in the sample encode the same CDR3. The chain is built from TRBV27 and TRBJ2-7; D remains ambiguous. Germline V CDR1 and CDR2: MNHEY, SMNVEV (reference sequence). This CDR3 contains 12 residues. V gave up 2 bases and J gave up 3 bases, with 5 bases separating them. CDR3 bases: TGTGCCAGCAGTTTACGAGGCTACGAGCAGTACTTC. Protein: CASSLRGYEQYF.

This chain links TRBV2 with TRBJ1-2; D is unclear. The V end was cut by 0 bases, the J end by 6 bases, with 14 bases between. The CDR3 is 15 residues long. In germline, CDR1 is SNHLY, CDR2 FYNNEI. CDR3 sequence reads: CASSEAGAARNGYTF. The CDR3 region has the DNA TGTGCCAGCAGTGAAGCAGGAGCAGCGAGAAATGGCTACACCTTC.

The chain joins TRBV6-5 to TRBJ2-1; 8 bases map to TRBD2. Looked up from germline, CDR1 is MNHEY and CDR2 is SVGAGI. The V segment lost 6 bases and the J segment 9 bases; nucleotides outside the gene matches: 7. The CDR3 contains 13 residues. CDR3: CASSWTSSSEQFF. In DNA form, the CDR3 reads TGTGCCAGCAGCTGGACTAGCTCGAGTGAGCAGTTCTTC.

The chain employs TRBV27 and TRBJ2-1; no clear D. With 6 bases removed from V and 6 bases from J, the gap between germline ends came to 12 bases. The CDR3 runs to 13 residues. Germline assignment: CDR1 MNHEY and CDR2 SMNVEV (reference sequence). CDR3 amino acids: CASSLMYPNEQFF. Written as DNA, the CDR3 is TGTGCCAGCAGCCTTATGTATCCCAATGAGCAGTTCTTC.

The rearrangement joins TRBV27 to TRBJ1-1, with D tentatively TRBD1 (5 bases). Germline assignment: CDR1 MNHEY and CDR2 SMNVEV (reference sequence). The CDR3 is 14 residues long. V was shortened by 6 bases and J by 8 bases, with 19 bases between the two germline ends. The CDR3 DNA sequence: TGTGCCAGCAGGCCTGATGGGGCCGCCACCGAAGCTTTCTTT. Encoded protein: CASRPDGAATEAFF.

The gene calls are TRBV15 and TRBJ1-4; D is possibly TRBD1 (6 bases). Germline V lookup: CDR1 LNHNV, CDR2 YYDKDF (reference sequence). V was shortened by 5 bases and J by 4 bases, with 14 bases between the two germline ends. The CDR3 is 15 residues long. The DNA for the CDR3 is TGTGCCACCAGCTTCCAACGAGGGGGTAATGAAAAACTGTTTTTT. Its protein is CATSFQRGGNEKLFF.

The V gene is TRBV7-8, the J gene TRBJ2-5; D may be TRBD1 (6 bases). Germline lookup yields CDR1 SGHVS and CDR2 FQNEAQ. The CDR3 extends over 15 amino acids. V lost 5 bases and J lost 1, with 14 bases in between. The chain's CDR3 is CASSPGDHLQETQYF. The CDR3 DNA reads as TGTGCCAGCAGCCCAGGGGACCACCTCCAAGAGACCCAGTACTTC.

In its sample, this clone was seen once. The rearrangement joins TRBV29-1 to TRBJ2-5, with 7 bases lining up with TRBD1. This CDR3 is built from 11 residues. Per germline, CDR1 SQVTM and CDR2 ANQGSEA. Trimming cost V 7 bases and J 11 bases; bases outside gene matches: 10. CDR3 DNA sequence: TGCAGCGCCGGGTACGACAGGGATCAGTACTTC. Protein product: CSAGYDRDQYF. Combining the CDR3 with reference TRBV29-1 and TRBJ2-5 gives the whole variable domain SAVISQKPSRDICQRGTSLTIQCQVDSQVTMMFWYRQQPGQSLTLIATANQGSEATYESGFVIDKFPISRPNLTFSTLTVSNMSPEDSSIYLCSAGYDRDQYFGPGTRLLVL.

J is TRBJ2-7 and V is TRBV7-9; 10 bases are shared with TRBD1. The CDR3 is made up of 15 amino acids. Looked up from germline, CDR1 is SEHNR and CDR2 is FQNEAQ (reference sequence). Trimming took 4 bases from V and 4 from J; bases not matched to a gene: 7. CDR3 loop: CASSSDRGRIYEQYF. CDR3 nucleotide sequence: TGTGCCAGCAGCTCAGACAGGGGGCGCATTTACGAGCAGTACTTC. Variable domain in full (rest from reference TRBV7-9 and TRBJ2-7): DTGVSQNPRHKITKRGQNVTFRCDPISEHNRLYWYRQTLGQGPEFLTYFQNEAQLEKSRLLSDRFSAERPKGSFSTLEIQRTEQGDSAMYLCASSSDRGRIYEQYFGPGTRLTVT.

J is TRBJ1-5 and V is TRBV7-3; unclear D gene. From germline, CDR1 is SGHTA and CDR2 FQGTGA. Trimming stripped 4 bases from V and 1 base from J, with 14 bases between. This CDR3 is built from 16 residues. The CDR3 DNA reads as TGTGCCAGCAGCTCCGATATTAGAGGGAGCAATCAGCCCCAGCATTTT. It codes for CASSSDIRGSNQPQHF. Combining the CDR3 with reference TRBV7-3 and TRBJ1-5 gives the whole variable domain GAGVSQTPSNKVTEKGKYVELRCDPISGHTALYWYRQSLGQGPEFLIYFQGTGAADDSGLPNDRFFAVRPEGSVSTLKIQRTERGDSAVYLCASSSDIRGSNQPQHFGDGTRLSIL.

The chain has TRBV7-6 and TRBJ2-7; TRBD1 matches 10 bases. The CDR3 spans 15 residues. Germline V lookup: CDR1 SGHVS, CDR2 FNYEAQ. V was clipped by 3 bases and J by 3 bases; unmatched bases: 5. CDR3 in DNA: TGTGCCAGCAGCTTGGGACAGGGGATGAGCTACGAGCAGTACTTC. Translating it yields CASSLGQGMSYEQYF.

This clone has just one count. V gene TRBV28 combines with J gene TRBJ2-3; perhaps TRBD1 as D (6 bases). The germline V and J ends were trimmed by 3 bases and 0 bases, with 10 bases remaining between them. This CDR3 spans 15 amino acids. Germline CDR1 MDHEN, CDR2 SYDVKM. The CDR3 loop is CASSLDRPSTDTQYF. CDR3 DNA: TGTGCCAGCAGTTTGGACAGACCTAGCACAGATACGCAGTATTTT.

The V call is TRBV7-9, the J call TRBJ2-3, with 12 bases fitting TRBD2. Germline CDR1 is SEHNR and CDR2 is FQNEAQ (reference sequence). V dropped 4 bases and J dropped 5; count of bases not matched to a gene: 10. The CDR3 sequence is 17 residues long. The CDR3 DNA reads TGTGCCAGCAGCTCTTGGTCTAGCGGGAGGGCCGGAGATACGCAGTATTTT. Encoded protein: CASSSWSSGRAGDTQYF.

V is TRBV6-5 and J is TRBJ2-1; a possible D gene is TRBD1 (6 bases). CDR1 is MNHEY and CDR2 is SVGAGI in the germline V gene. Trimming removed 6 bases at V and 2 bases at J, with 14 bases between. The CDR3 runs 15 residues. The CDR3 nucleotides read TGTGCCAGCAGCCCCACAGGGAACCCCTACAATGAGCAGTTCTTC. It specifies CASSPTGNPYNEQFF.

Regarding this clone: Additional DNA sequences in this sample encode the identical CDR3. The V and J genes are TRBV7-9 and TRBJ1-1; no clear D gene. Germline V gene lookup returns CDR1 SEHNR and CDR2 FQNEAQ (reference sequence). The CDR3 extends over 12 amino acids. V was cut by 0 bases and J by 4 bases, with 3 bases left in between. The CDR3 spells CASSLAGTEAFF. The CDR3 DNA sequence: TGTGCCAGCAGCTTAGCCGGCACTGAAGCTTTCTTT.

This chain links TRBV27 with TRBJ2-7; D might be TRBD2 (6 bases). V lost 5 bases, J lost 2 bases, and 19 bases lay in between. This CDR3 spans 16 amino acids. Germline V gives CDR1 MNHEY, CDR2 SMNVEV (reference sequence). Here the CDR3 reads CASSPSPSVWAYEQYF. The CDR3 DNA reads TGTGCCAGCAGTCCCTCCCCTAGCGTCTGGGCCTACGAGCAGTACTTC.

The CDR3 coding sequence is TGTGCCAGTAGTATAGATCTGGACAGGGAGACAGATACGCAGTATTTT. Translation: CASSIDLDRETDTQYF. The chain is built from TRBV19 and TRBJ2-3; TRBD1 matches 8 bases. V lost 0 bases and J lost 3; bases outside the gene matches: 5. The length of the CDR3 is 16 residues. Germline V lookup: CDR1 LNHDA, CDR2 SQIVND (reference sequence).

The rearrangement links TRBV15 to TRBJ2-7; 13 nucleotides agree with TRBD2. CDR1 LNHNV and CDR2 YYDKDF come from the germline V gene (reference sequence). V lost 5 bases to trimming and J lost 5 bases; unmatched junction nucleotides: 18. The CDR3 extends over 19 amino acids. The DNA of the CDR3 is TGTGCCACCAGCGATCGCCACGGGACTAGCGGGACGACGTGGCACGAGCAGTACTTC. Amino acids: CATSDRHGTSGTTWHEQYF.

This clone came up once. The chain carries TRBV11-2 and TRBJ2-2; maybe TRBD2 (5 bases). In germline, CDR1 is SGHAT, CDR2 FQNNGV. This CDR3 comprises 14 residues. With 2 bases removed from V and 4 bases from J, the gap between germline ends came to 8 bases. CDR3 nucleotides: TGTGCCAGCAGCTTAAACGGGGTCACCGGGGAGCTGTTTTTT. It encodes CASSLNGVTGELFF.